This T cell receptor beta chain was retrieved from a study of CD8 T cells in Susac syndrome. The CDR3 runs to 13 residues. Losses at the gene ends were 2 bases for V and 6 bases for J; bases not matched to a gene: 4. The germline gives CDR1 SQVTM, CDR2 ANQGSEA. Sequencing of TCR beta was carried out in blood CD8+ and CD4+ T cells. Negative isolation yielded CD8+ and CD4+ T cells; FACS enriched TEMRA cells. RNA in amounts of about 0.45 to 1 ug was reverse transcribed with random hexamers. TCR beta CDR3 was amplified by immunoSEQ multiplex PCR. This amplification extended across 54 Vbeta and 13 Jbeta segments. TCRdb re-analysed the immunoSEQ multiplex PCR reads in MiXCR, keeping a single row per CDR3 protein. The data hold around 200,000 distinct CDR3 sequences, with approximately 95% observed a single time.

The receptor comes from a human donor with multiple sclerosis. V and J are TRBV29-1 and TRBJ2-3; 8 bases are a match to TRBD1. The sample taken for sequencing was CD4+ T cells from PBMCs. CDR3 in DNA: TGCAGCGTTGAATGGTCAGGGGGCGATACGCAGTATTTT. Translating it yields CSVEWSGGDTQYF.